Shown below are 8 T cell receptor beta chains from a single sample sequenced in a study of vaccination effects on CD4 cells after COVID-19. After less than 11 days in culture, the CD4+ T cells were isolated. No antigen has been assigned to these receptors. Here immunoSEQ multiplex PCR was the method, and the copy in TCRdb shows in-frame clones only, minus some. The sample has about 47,000 clones; about 70% are singletons. Here the sequenced sample was CD4+ T cells from PBMCs cultured without peptide, taken before COVID-19 vaccination. Every receptor here comes from a human donor who had a prior SARS-CoV-2 infection.

This chain connects TRBV6-5 to TRBJ1-1; possibly TRBD1 for D (6 bases). V lost 6 bases and J 0 bases, leaving 14 bases between the germline ends. The CDR3 totals 15 residues. CDR1 MNHEY and CDR2 SVGAGI come from the germline V gene. CDR3 in DNA: TGTGCCAGCAGACAGGACAGTTATATGAACACTGAAGCTTTCTTT. Amino acid sequence: CASRQDSYMNTEAFF.

J is TRBJ1-5 and V is TRBV2, with D unclear. The germline CDR1 and CDR2 sequences are SNHLY and FYNNEI. With 3 bases removed from V and 7 bases from J, the gap between germline ends came to 10 bases. This CDR3 contains 13 residues. The CDR3 is CASSDRREQPQHF. In DNA form, the CDR3 reads TGTGCCAGCAGTGATAGGAGGGAACAGCCCCAGCATTTT. Variable domain in full (rest from reference TRBV2 and TRBJ1-5): EPEVTQTPSHQVTQMGQEVILRCVPISNHLYFYWYRQILGQKVEFLVSFYNNEISEKSEIFDDQFSVERPDGSNFTLKIRSTKLEDSAMYFCASSDRREQPQHFGDGTRLSIL.

V gene TRBV5-1 combines with J gene TRBJ2-3; TRBD1 or TRBD2 may be the D gene (5 bases each). This CDR3 is 14 amino acids long. Germline lookup yields CDR1 SGHRS and CDR2 YFSETQ. V lost 0 bases and J lost 4, with 9 bases in between. This CDR3 reads CASSLVRGPDTQYF. The CDR3 DNA sequence: TGCGCCAGCAGCTTGGTACGGGGCCCAGATACGCAGTATTTT.

This chain joins TRBV7-2 and TRBJ1-1, with D possibly being TRBD1 (5 bases). Germline loops: CDR1 SGHTA, CDR2 FQGNSA. This CDR3 comprises 15 residues. Trimming pared 2 bases from V and 0 bases from J, leaving 10 bases between. CDR3 protein: CASSLQGEVNTEAFF. CDR3 DNA: TGTGCCAGCAGCTTACAAGGGGAGGTGAACACTGAAGCTTTCTTT.

As to this clone: A read error may produce the germline difference seen at one junction end. The rearrangement joins TRBV7-9 to TRBJ2-2; D is ambiguous. CDR3 length equals 14 residues. From germline, CDR1 is SEHNR and CDR2 FQNEAQ (reference sequence). The CDR3 DNA sequence: TGTGCCAGCAGTCGTTTTCCGCGCACCTGGGAGCTGTTTTTT. The encoded protein is CASSRFPRTWELFF.

This sequence joins TRBV9 and TRBJ2-7; 9 nucleotides agree with TRBD2. Trimming at V came to 0 bases and at J to 2 bases, leaving 3 bases not matched to a gene. The CDR3 is made up of 15 amino acids. Germline assignment: CDR1 SGDLS and CDR2 YYNGEE. CDR3 protein: CASSVGTSVTYEQYF. The CDR3 DNA reads as TGTGCCAGCAGCGTAGGGACTAGCGTGACCTACGAGCAGTACTTC.

This chain connects TRBV5-4 to TRBJ1-2; 9 nucleotides agree with TRBD1. The V gene end was trimmed by 2 bases and the J gene end by 7 bases; junction bases not matched to a gene: 6. CDR3 length: 14 residues. From germline, CDR1 is SGHNT and CDR2 YYREEE (reference sequence). The CDR3 loop is CASSFDRGAGGYTF. For the CDR3, the DNA is TGTGCCAGCAGCTTCGACAGGGGGGCCGGTGGCTACACCTTC. Together with reference TRBV5-4 and TRBJ1-2, the CDR3 gives the full variable domain: ETGVTQSPTHLIKTRGQQVTLRCSSQSGHNTVSWYQQALGQGPQFIFQYYREEENGRGNFPPRFSGLQFPNYSSELNVNALELDDSALYLCASSFDRGAGGYTFGSGTRLTVV.

The J gene is TRBJ2-2, the V gene TRBV6-6, with 9 bases matching TRBD2. Germline CDR1 and CDR2: MNHNY and SVGAGI (reference sequence). The CDR3 spans 15 residues. Germline trimming cut 2 bases from V and 6 bases from J; bases unmatched to any gene: 4. The CDR3 reads CASSYPTSGAGELFF. The CDR3 DNA follows: TGTGCCAGCAGTTACCCGACTAGCGGCGCCGGGGAGCTGTTTTTT.